These T cell receptor beta chains were read from a single sample in a study of shared clonotypes between healthy human individuals. Data came from immunoSEQ multiplex PCR; TCRdb stores just in-frame clones and leaves some out. The sample yields 2 million to 2.5 million clones, 85% to 95% seen once. The sample consisted of naive CD8+ T cells from PBMCs. The receptors shown here come from a man aged 18 to 35 in good health. Some clones in this sample may be carry-over from other donors' samples. CDR3s include the opening cysteine and the closing phenylalanine or tryptophan. The D gene is left open where the match is weak. Size is stated for part of the rows, as once, few or many counts, or as a class when the clone is expanded.

>NA|TRBJ2-3|TRBV4-1|NA
TGCGCCAGCAGCTTGTTGGTTGGCCCCACAGATACGCAGTATTTT
CASSLLVGPTDTQYF
>NA|TRBJ1-1|TRBV28|NA
TGTGCCAGCAGTCTCGGACACACTGAAGCTTTCTTT
CASSLGHTEAFF
>NA|TRBJ2-3|TRBV29-1|NA
TGCAGCGTTGTGTCAGCCCCCGTGAGTTTAGATACGCAGTATTTT
CSVVSAPVSLDTQYF
>NA|TRBJ2-7|TRBV4-1|NA
TGCGCCAGCAGCCAAGGTTTATGGAGCTCCTACGAGCAGTACTTC
CASSQGLWSSYEQYF
>NA|TRBJ2-7|TRBV5-1|TRBD2
TGCGCCAGCAGCTTGGCCGGGTGGGAGGGCTACGAGCAGTACTTC
CASSLAGWEGYEQYF
>NA|TRBJ1-2|TRBV6-1|NA
TGTGCCAGCAGTGACCTGGACGGGAACTATGGCTACACCTTC
CASSDLDGNYGYTF
>NA|TRBJ2-1|TRBV4-1|NA
TGCGCCAGCAGCCAAGGCTCAATGGAGCAGTTCTTC
CASSQGSMEQFF
>once|TRBJ2-7|TRBV14|NA
TGTGCCAGCAGCAGTTCCCACTACGAGCAGTACTTC
CASSSSHYEQYF
>NA|TRBJ2-1|TRBV7-8|NA
TGTGCCAGCAGCCAAGGGCCTTTCCTGTACAATGAGCAGTTCTTC
CASSQGPFLYNEQFF
>NA|TRBJ2-1|TRBV7-2|TRBD2
TGTGCCAGCAGCTCGGGGACTAGCGGGAATCGTGAGCAGTTCTTC
CASSSGTSGNREQFF
>once|TRBJ2-5|TRBV6-6|NA
TGTGCCAGCAGTTACTGGGGGTGGGAGACCCAGTACTTC
CASSYWGWETQYF
>NA|TRBJ1-2|TRBV11-2|TRBD1
TGTGCCAGCAGCTTACGGGGACAGGACTTCGGCTTC
CASSLRGQDFGF
>NA|TRBJ2-5|TRBV9|NA
TGTGCCAGCAGCGAGGGGGGACAGTCACAAGAGACCCAGTACTTC
CASSEGGQSQETQYF
>NA|TRBJ2-7|TRBV9|NA
TGTGCCAGCAGCCCTATAGGGGGCGGGAGCTCCTACGAGCAGTACTTC
CASSPIGGGSSYEQYF
>NA|TRBJ2-7|TRBV6-4|NA
TGTGCCAGCAGTCGTAGCGACTCCTACGAGCAGTACTTC
CASSRSDSYEQYF
>NA|TRBJ1-5|TRBV30|NA
TGTGCCTGGAGTGGGGTCGGCGGGTCGGGAGTGAGCAATCAGCCCCAGCATTTT
CAWSGVGGSGVSNQPQHF
>NA|TRBJ2-7|TRBV7-9|TRBD1
TGTGCCAGCAGCGCATCAGACAGGGGAACCTACGAGCAGTACTTC
CASSASDRGTYEQYF
>NA|TRBJ1-2|TRBV19|NA
TGTGCCAGTTGGGAGTTGGACTATGGCTACACCTTC
CASWELDYGYTF
>NA|TRBJ2-7|TRBV27|NA
TGTGCCAGCAGTCATTCAGGGCCCTACGAGCAGTACTTC
CASSHSGPYEQYF
>few|TRBJ1-1|TRBV28|NA
TGTGCCAGCAAAGTGAACACTGAAGCTTTCTTT
CASKVNTEAFF
>NA|TRBJ2-7|TRBV5-6|TRBD2
TGTGCCAGCAGCTTGTTAGCTAGCGGGAGTTCCTACGAGCAGTACTTC
CASSLLASGSSYEQYF
>NA|TRBJ2-7|TRBV28|NA
TGTGCCAGCAGTTTGGAGGGATCCTACGAGCAGTACTTC
CASSLEGSYEQYF
>NA|TRBJ2-7|TRBV27|TRBD2
TGTGCCAGCAGTTTAGCCCGCGGGGGCGAGCAGTACTTC
CASSLARGGEQYF
>NA|TRBJ2-1|TRBV7-3|NA
TGTGCCAGCAGCCCGGACTCCCGTGAGCAGTTCTTC
CASSPDSREQFF
>few|TRBJ2-7|TRBV7-9|NA
TGTGCCAGCAGCTTCGGCGGAACCTACGAGCAGTACTTC
CASSFGGTYEQYF
>NA|TRBJ1-5|TRBV6-1|NA
TGTGCCAGCAGTGGTACACCTCCTGGGACACGGCCTTGGCCCCAGCATTTT
CASSGTPPGTRPWPQHF
>NA|TRBJ2-7|TRBV28|NA
TGTGCCAGCAGGATCGAATTTAGCTCCTACGAGCAGTACTTC
CASRIEFSSYEQYF
>NA|TRBJ2-2|TRBV2|NA
TGTGCCAGCAGTCTCGGACAGATGAACACCGGGGAGCTGTTTTTT
CASSLGQMNTGELFF
>NA|TRBJ2-2|TRBV27|NA
TGTGCCAGCAGTTTAGAGAGGGCCGGGGAGCTGTTTTTT
CASSLERAGELFF
>NA|TRBJ2-7|TRBV28|NA
TGTGCCAGCAGTTTACGGTACGAGCAGTACTTC
CASSLRYEQYF
>NA|TRBJ1-1|TRBV6-6|NA
TGTGCCAGCAGTTACGGGTCCGGGAGGAACACTGAAGCTTTCTTT
CASSYGSGRNTEAFF
>NA|TRBJ2-7|TRBV6-4|NA
TGTGCCAGCTCACCAAGCAGGGGTTGGGAGCAGTACTTC
CASSPSRGWEQYF
>NA|TRBJ2-7|TRBV28|NA
TGTGCCAGCAGTTTTGGTGCGTGGGAGTCCTCCTACGAGCAGTACTTC
CASSFGAWESSYEQYF
>NA|TRBJ1-4|TRBV19|NA
TGTGCCAGTAGTATGGGAGAGCCGGGCTCCGAATGGGAAAAACTGTTTTTT
CASSMGEPGSEWEKLFF
>NA|TRBJ1-1|TRBV19|NA
TGTGCCAGTAGTATACCGTTCTTAGGGCTTGAAGCTTTCTTT
CASSIPFLGLEAFF
>NA|TRBJ2-3|TRBV28|TRBD2
TGTGCCAGCAGTTTGAGACTAGCGGGAGCAGGTGGGACATATACGCAGTATTTT
CASSLRLAGAGGTYTQYF
>NA|TRBJ1-4|TRBV28|NA
TGTGCCAGCAGTACCCGGACAGTAATAATGAAAGGACTGTTTTTT
CASSTRTVIMKGLFF
>once|TRBJ2-7|TRBV19|TRBD2
TGTGCCAGTAGCAGACTAGCGGAGAACTACGAGCAGTACTTC
CASSRLAENYEQYF
>NA|TRBJ2-7|TRBV9|NA
TGTGCCAGCAGCGTAGAAGCCGCTCCCTACGAGCAGTACTTC
CASSVEAAPYEQYF
>NA|TRBJ2-3|TRBV6-1|NA
TGTGCCAGCAGTGAATGGGCTCCCACGAAAGATACGCAGTATTTT
CASSEWAPTKDTQYF
>NA|TRBJ2-5|TRBV7-2|NA
TGTGCCAGCAGCTCAAGGACTGTGCAAGAGACCCAGTACTTC
CASSSRTVQETQYF
>NA|TRBJ1-2|TRBV20-1|TRBD1
TGCAGTGCTAAGACAGGGGCTGGCTACACCTTC
CSAKTGAGYTF
>NA|TRBJ2-1|TRBV4-3|NA
TGCGCCAGCAGCCAAGGTTCCCCCTCAGGCAATGAGCAGTTCTTC
CASSQGSPSGNEQFF